This T cell receptor beta chain emerged from a study of cytomegalovirus exposure and HLA in healthy donors (dated by TCRdb to between 2016 and 2019). Context from the whole study: According to an earlier analysis of a few hundred of the donors, 150 million to 200 million T cells yielded approximately 120 million unique TCR beta sequences and roughly 280 Gb of sequence data. About 310 gigabases of sequencing data and around 87 million unique TCR sequences were included in an early release covering several hundred HLA-typed donors. Among the roughly 400 genotyped donors, more than 70% belonged to the genetic ancestry cluster associated with self-reported Caucasian donors. The study aimed to test whether signatures of past pathogen exposure could be identified by cataloging public T cell receptors. The T cell repertoires of around 730 subjects were profiled by immunosequencing and related to cytomegalovirus serostatus. A separate validation cohort of some 130 different subjects was used in addition to the 666-subject first cohort. To predict cytomegalovirus infection status, the study brought together high-throughput TCR immunosequencing, statistical association of individual TCRs with disease status, and machine learning. A later analysis re-analyzed previously published TCR beta repertoires from hundreds of donors and added high-resolution HLA genotyping to study TCR occurrence patterns. In the later analysis, no new phenotypic data were used to find candidate immune exposures; instead, reliance was placed on TCR beta sequences and their occurrence across donors. In an earlier analysis of roughly 580 of the donors, high-throughput TCR beta sequencing was used to judge whether each TCR beta V gene segment behaved as functional or pseudogenic. Donor age, sex, ethnicity and CMV serostatus were compiled alongside the repertoire data. In a later genetic analysis, genome-wide SNP genotypes for about three fifths of the roughly 670 donors were used, and that subset was treated as a discovery cohort. All discovery cohort repertoires had been generated using a single sequencing platform. Both class I and class II loci were covered by HLA typing, at four-digit resolution. Typing coverage differed by locus: A, B, C, DRB1 and DQB1 were typed in roughly 620-630 donors, DQA1 in 500 to 550, DPA1 in around 610, and DPB1 in around 440. Five DR-DQ haplotypes were handled as single units for association and clustering, since linkage in the cohort was strong. On average, roughly 200,000 unique TCR beta nucleotide sequences were sequenced per donor among 398 genotyped donors of the cohort, with 15% to 20% of those sequences being non-productive. What the study reported, not specific to this receptor: An association between a missense DCLRE1C variant and V-gene and J-gene trimming of TCR beta chains was found in a later genetic analysis and replicated in an independent cohort. Strong co-occurrence of HLA alleles, especially DR and DQ, made assigning TCR associations to individual alleles difficult. The cohort was sequenced for TCR beta chains only, and without alpha or paired-chain data the features that could be detected were limited. In vitro tests confirmed that a few of the cytomegalovirus-associated TCR beta chains recognize cytomegalovirus antigens. The presence/absence analyses assumed that sequencing depth was roughly uniform across donors, and that assumption may not be true. Immune exposure information for the cohort was limited to CMV serostatus. The classifier was reported to diagnose cytomegalovirus status with high specificity and sensitivity in both the original and validation cohorts. Compared with the approximately 720-donor mean, donors in an Asian-associated ancestry cluster had fewer N-insertions in productive TCRs, according to a later genetic analysis. Most TCR sequences were observed very rarely across donors, whereas some public TCRs were present in many individuals. The authors suggested that the approach could potentially be generalized to other disease states and immunological phenotypes. In a later analysis, 16,951 TCR beta sequences were associated with specific HLA alleles at a false discovery rate of 0.05. Correlated functional status among segregating V segments might be attributable to linkage disequilibrium, but an unknown experimental factor could not be ruled out. A later analysis found that TCR association rates varied across HLA loci, with DRB1 alleles showing the most associated TCRs and HLA-C alleles the fewest. A later analysis reported that several top co-occurrence clusters appeared linked to parvovirus B19, influenza, CMV and Epstein-Barr virus. Some IMGT-functional V segments, including TRBV6-2 and TRBV6-3, could not be distinguished by the 87-base-pair reads and were therefore excluded. About 15 rarely observed V segments, including chromosome 9 orphons, were excluded from the earlier analysis of some 590 of the donors because counts were too low. Compared with equally common non-associated chains, HLA-associated TCR beta chains in a later analysis were more clonally expanded and had lower generation probabilities. An earlier analysis of approximately 590 of the donors showed that most TCR beta V segments appeared in productive rearrangements either about 90% or about 30% of the time, which broadly matched IMGT annotations. A group of highly shared sequence variants was considered likely to be a technical artifact of the sequencing pipeline. According to a later analysis, most CMV-associated TCR beta chains appeared to be HLA-restricted, and the HLA associations seemed to be driven largely by CMV exposure. A further reported finding was that TCR beta sequences accurately predicted the HLA-A and HLA-B alleles for most subjects in the first cohort. A total of 150 to 200 TCR beta chains were listed by the study as associated with cytomegalovirus. Because HLA typing was missing for some donors at each locus, association tests included only the typed subset.

The CDR3 measures 15 amino acids from cysteine to phenylalanine. Here the CDR3 DNA is all that survives: 45 bases in frame from base 1. CDR1 and CDR2 are read off the germline V gene (reference sequence) as SEHNR and FQNEAQ. V gives up 2 bases and J gives up 8 bases, and the segment between their germline ends measures 18 bases. In total, around 600 healthy bone marrow donors made up the cohort. At the time of sampling, all cohort members were nominally healthy, though unrecorded immune exposures were likely present. The donor tested CMV seronegative and was one of the 352 seronegative cohort members. Every donor gave a peripheral blood sample, and the peripheral blood mononuclear cells from that sample were used for TCR beta sequencing. Genomic DNA was extracted from the blood cell samples with the Qiagen DNeasy Blood Extraction Kit. Receptors were amplified or captured by the immunoSEQ multiplex PCR assay. A mixture of 60 forward primers for TCR Vbeta segments and 13 reverse primers for TCR Jbeta segments was used in the multiplex PCR. The CDR3 region of rearranged TCR beta genes was amplified from genomic DNA by a multiplex PCR assay. The amplified TCR beta libraries were sequenced on the Illumina HiSeq System as 87-base-pair reads. In the source study's methods: A later analysis tallied tens of millions of unique TCR beta chains across the roughly 610 repertoires, and some 10 million of those chains were shared by two or more donors. A nearest-neighbor algorithm error-corrected the raw reads and collapsed the reads into unique sequences, merging closely related sequences to remove PCR and sequencing errors. CDR3 sequences were aligned to IMGT reference sequences to assign V, D and J gene segments. For a sequence to be retained, a match of at least six nucleotides to both a V gene segment and a J gene segment was required. Rearrangements were classified as productive when the CDR3 lacked stop codons and remained in frame with V and J, and all other rearrangements were classified as non-productive. CDR3 was defined according to IMGT convention as the region running from the second conserved V-encoded cysteine to the conserved J-encoded phenylalanine. The earlier analysis of about 640 of the donors excluded any sequence lacking an unambiguous match to a single V gene segment. In an earlier analysis of roughly 500 of the donors, V segments were called functional above 56.7% productive rearrangements and were called segregating when the between-donor standard deviation exceeded 5%. A statistical classification framework was developed to diagnose cytomegalovirus status using the catalog of TCR beta chain sequences. V and J gene assignment, in a later analysis, came from comparing TCR nucleotide sequences with IMGT/GENE-DB human TR gene sequences. Using the TCRdist pipeline, a later analysis assigned CDR3 sequences along with most-parsimonious VDJ recombination scenarios. In a later analysis, every TCR beta chain was defined by the combination of its CDR3 amino acid sequence and its V-gene family, and reads without a unique V-gene family were dropped. As a way to deal with suspected cross-contamination and a sequencing artifact, a later analysis dropped 450 to 600 nucleotide sequences that were highly shared and had low generation probability. In a later analysis, a clonal expansion index for each public chain was calculated from normalized within-repertoire ranks of inferred template counts. Generation probabilities in a later analysis came from a VDJ recombination model fitted to out-of-frame rearrangements, and those results were checked against IGoR. In a later analysis, TCR-TCR, TCR-HLA and TCR-CMV co-occurrence was scored with hypergeometric tests, and a repertoire-size bias correction was applied to TCR pairs. A later analysis estimated false discovery rates by permuting HLA or CMV assignments 20 times. A later analysis grouped co-occurring TCRs with DBSCAN, adding TCRdist sequence similarity when clustering within HLA-allele-positive subsets. Co-occurrence clustering excluded repertoires with fewer than 30,000 or more than 120,000 public chains, plus five with anomalous nucleotide sharing. The table comes from immuneACCESS by way of TCRdb, which keeps in-frame sequences with V and J called. Part of the clones is missing from these tables; in studies checked, under half for an unresolved V gene and the rest for unknown reasons. V, J and clone size are those of that table, while D and trimming were read from the DNA. This sample lists around 150,000 clones; over 75% were detected once. Clones ranked in the top ten supply around 2% of the sample.

About this clone itself: There is no known antigen for this receptor. Base qualities are not at hand, and no much larger clone is one base apart.

Here the chain combines TRBV7-9 and TRBJ1-2; a confident D gene designation cannot be given. What was sequenced was PBMCs. The TCR originated in a man aged 25-45 years in good health and CMV-seronegative. At the DNA level, the sequence is TGTGCCAGCAGCTTAATACGAGGGTACCAAGGGGGCTACACCTTC. This yields the protein CASSLIRGYQGGYTF.